The 10 T cell receptor beta chains below all came from one sample that was sequenced in a study of CD4+ T cells in melanoma. Clones were sequenced by immunoSEQ multiplex PCR, and TCRdb holds only the in-frame ones, with some missing. The profile covers roughly 15,000 clones, with around 70% appearing a single time and roughly a tenth taken by the ten largest. The sample consisted of cells from a culture (not recorded whether cultured in vitro). The receptors stem from a human donor with melanoma.

CDR3 sequence reads: CASSPQQDSYEQYF. Written as DNA, the CDR3 is TGTGCCAGCTCACCGCAGCAAGACTCCTACGAGCAGTACTTC. The chain recombines TRBV18 with TRBJ2-7; D is ambiguous. Per the germline V gene, CDR1 is KGHSH and CDR2 is LQKENI. The CDR3 totals 14 residues. V lost 3 bases to trimming and J lost 0 bases, with 9 bases between them.

This clone was observed a single time. The chain carries TRBV19 and TRBJ2-5, with D unclear. The germline gives CDR1 LNHDA, CDR2 SQIVND (reference sequence). Between the trimmed V and J ends, which lost 6 bases and 1 base, there was a span of 9 bases. The CDR3 is 13 amino acids. The CDR3: CASRKSLQETQYF. CDR3 DNA: TGTGCCAGTAGGAAGTCACTCCAAGAGACCCAGTACTTC.

The chain employs TRBV18 and TRBJ1-2, with a possible D match to TRBD1 (5 bases). Germline V CDR1 and CDR2: KGHSH, LQKENI. The V and J ends lost 2 bases and 7 bases respectively, with 20 bases between them. This CDR3 contains 16 residues. The CDR3 region has the DNA TGTGCCAGCTCACCATTCTTCTCGGGAGAACAGGCTGGCTACACCTTC. Translated: CASSPFFSGEQAGYTF. The full variable domain, completed using reference TRBV18 and TRBJ1-2, is NAGVMQNPRHLVRRRGQEARLRCSPMKGHSHVYWYRQLPEEGLKFMVYLQKENIIDESGMPKERFSAEFPKEGPSILRIQQVVRGDSAAYFCASSPFFSGEQAGYTFGSGTRLTVV.

The rearrangement joins TRBV7-3 to TRBJ2-1; 9 bases line up with TRBD1. The CDR3 is made up of 15 amino acids. The V gene end was trimmed by 5 bases and the J gene end by 4 bases; junction bases not matched to a gene: 6. In germline, CDR1 is SGHTA, CDR2 FQGTGA. The CDR3 coding sequence is TGTGCCAGCAGCCTAGGGACAGGGCTGTACAATGAGCAGTTCTTC. It encodes CASSLGTGLYNEQFF.

This clone was picked up one time. The rearrangement links TRBV7-8 to TRBJ2-5; no firm D call. CDR3 length: 12 amino acids. Trimming took off 1 base at V and 3 bases at J, with 3 bases between the two ends. The germline CDR1 and CDR2 sequences are SGHVS and FQNEAQ. The CDR3 protein is CASSLGEETQYF. CDR3 bases: TGTGCCAGCAGCTTAGGGGAAGAGACCCAGTACTTC.

The gene calls are TRBV7-2 and TRBJ1-5; D gene uncertain. The CDR3 covers 16 residues. V was shortened by 5 bases and J by 7 bases, with 21 bases between the two germline ends. The germline CDR1 and CDR2 sequences are SGHTA and FQGNSA. The CDR3 DNA sequence: TGTGCCAGCAGCCCCAGAACCGGGTTTATGGTACAGCCCCAGCATTTT. Translating it yields CASSPRTGFMVQPQHF.

The chain employs TRBV4-2 and TRBJ1-1; D is unclear. Germline V gives CDR1 LGHNA, CDR2 YNFKEQ. The CDR3 sequence is 12 residues long. The V end lost 5 bases, the J end lost 7 bases, and 11 bases lay between the germline ends. CDR3 residues: CASSLSLSEAFF. CDR3 nucleotides: TGTGCCAGCAGCTTATCCCTTAGTGAAGCTTTCTTT.

V and J are TRBV28 and TRBJ1-1; D remains ambiguous. Germline-derived CDR1 and CDR2 are MDHEN and SYDVKM. This CDR3 is 15 amino acids long. The V end lost 3 bases, the J end lost 1 base, and 12 bases lay between the germline ends. The CDR3 region has the DNA TGTGCCAGCAGTTTTCAAGGCAGGTGGAACACTGAAGCTTTCTTT. Translation: CASSFQGRWNTEAFF.

The gene calls are TRBV5-6 and TRBJ1-3; D may be TRBD1 (5 bases). There are 15 residues in the CDR3. V dropped 2 bases and J dropped 4 bases, with 13 bases sitting between them. Germline CDR1 is SGHDT and CDR2 is YYEEEE. The CDR3, as DNA: TGTGCCAGCAGCTTTAGGACAATCGCCGGAAACACCATATATTTT. Translating it yields CASSFRTIAGNTIYF.

This clone was counted once. The gene calls are TRBV6-5 and TRBJ2-5; no firm D call. The CDR3 totals 14 residues. Germline V CDR1 and CDR2: MNHEY, SVGAGI. Trimming left V 0 bases short and J 4 bases short, with 9 bases between. The CDR3 spells CASSYSKPAETQYF. The CDR3 DNA follows: TGTGCCAGCAGTTACTCGAAGCCCGCAGAGACCCAGTACTTC.